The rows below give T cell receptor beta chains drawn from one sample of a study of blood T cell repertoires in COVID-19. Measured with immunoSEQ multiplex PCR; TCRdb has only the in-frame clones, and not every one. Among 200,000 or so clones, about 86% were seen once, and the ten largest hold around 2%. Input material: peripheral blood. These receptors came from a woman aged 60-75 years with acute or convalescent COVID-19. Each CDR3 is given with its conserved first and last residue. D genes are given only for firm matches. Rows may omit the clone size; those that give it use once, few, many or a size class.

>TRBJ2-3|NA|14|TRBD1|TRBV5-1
TGCGCCAGCAGCGTGACAGGGAATGCAGATACGCAGTATTTT
CASSVTGNADTQYF
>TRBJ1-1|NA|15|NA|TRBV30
TGTGCCTGGAGTCTCGCCGAGGGAACCCTTGAGGAAGCTTTCTTT
CAWSLAEGTLEEAFF
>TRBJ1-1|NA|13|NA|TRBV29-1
TGCAGCGTCCAAAAGGACAGTAACACTGAAGCTTTCTTT
CSVQKDSNTEAFF
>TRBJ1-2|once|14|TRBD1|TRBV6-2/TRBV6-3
TGTGCCAGCAGTACACCGGGACAGGGGGACGGCTACACCTTC
CASSTPGQGDGYTF
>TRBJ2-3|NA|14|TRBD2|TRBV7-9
TGTGCCAGCAGCCAAGCGGGGGTTGCAGATACGCAGTATTTT
CASSQAGVADTQYF
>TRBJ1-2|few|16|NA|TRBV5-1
TGCGCCAGCAGCTTGGATAGTCGTACGGGGTTCTATGGCTACACCTTC
CASSLDSRTGFYGYTF
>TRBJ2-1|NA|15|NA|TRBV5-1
TGCGCCAGCAGCTTGGGGGACAACCCGCTTGATGAGCAGTTCTTC
CASSLGDNPLDEQFF
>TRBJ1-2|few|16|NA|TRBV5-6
TGTGCCAGCAGCTTGGGAGGGAGATCCTCTTACTATGGCTACACCTTC
CASSLGGRSSYYGYTF
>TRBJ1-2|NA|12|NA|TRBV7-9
TGTGCCAGCAGCTTGACTTACTATGGCTACACCTTC
CASSLTYYGYTF
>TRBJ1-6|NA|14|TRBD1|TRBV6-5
TGTGCCAGCAGCGAGACAGGGGGATGGACACCCCTCCACTTT
CASSETGGWTPLHF
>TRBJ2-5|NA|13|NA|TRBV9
TGTGCCAGCAGCTCTCAGTACCAAGAGACCCAGTACTTC
CASSSQYQETQYF
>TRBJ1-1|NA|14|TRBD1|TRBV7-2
TGTGCCAGCAGCCCGAGGGGACAGGGGGTTGAAGCTTTCTTT
CASSPRGQGVEAFF
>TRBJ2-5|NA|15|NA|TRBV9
TGTGCCAGCAGCCCAGGGACAATAGGAAGGGAGACCCAGTACTTC
CASSPGTIGRETQYF
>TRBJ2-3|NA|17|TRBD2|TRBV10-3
TGTGCCATCAGTGAGTCGCCCTTAGCGGGGGGCACAGATACGCAGTATTTT
CAISESPLAGGTDTQYF
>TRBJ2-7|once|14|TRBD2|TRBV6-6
TGTGCCAGCAGTCTAGCGGGGACCTCCTACGAGCAGTACTTC
CASSLAGTSYEQYF
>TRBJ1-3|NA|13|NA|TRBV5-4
TGTGCCAGCAGCCAGGAGGCTGGAAACACCATATATTTT
CASSQEAGNTIYF
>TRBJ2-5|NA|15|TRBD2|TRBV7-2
TGTGCCAGCAGCCCAAGACTAGCCCGCCAAGAGACCCAGTACTTC
CASSPRLARQETQYF
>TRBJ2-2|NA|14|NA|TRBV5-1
TGCGCCAGCAGCTCGAGCGGAAACACCGGGGAGCTGTTTTTT
CASSSSGNTGELFF
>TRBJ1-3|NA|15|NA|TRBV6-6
TGTGCCAGCAGTTACGGGGGGGCAGATGGAAACACCATATATTTT
CASSYGGADGNTIYF
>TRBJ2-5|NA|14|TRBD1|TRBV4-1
TGCGCCAGCAGCCTACAGGGGGCGAGCGAGACCCAGTACTTC
CASSLQGASETQYF
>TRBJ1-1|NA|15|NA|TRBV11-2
TGTGCCAGCAGCCCCAATTCTGTTAGGGGCACTGAAGCTTTCTTT
CASSPNSVRGTEAFF
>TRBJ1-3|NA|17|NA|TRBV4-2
TGTGCCAGCAGCCTTTTCGTCCCGGGGGAGGGTGGAAACACCATATATTTT
CASSLFVPGEGGNTIYF
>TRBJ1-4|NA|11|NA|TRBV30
TGTGCCTGGACCGTTAATGAAAAACTGTTTTTT
CAWTVNEKLFF
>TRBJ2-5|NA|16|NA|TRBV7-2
TGTGCCAGCAGCTCGCTCCGGGACTCTCAAAGGGGGACCCAGTACTTC
CASSSLRDSQRGTQYF
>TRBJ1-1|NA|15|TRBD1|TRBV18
TGTGCCAGCTCACCACAGGGGGCGATGGGTACTGAAGCTTTCTTT
CASSPQGAMGTEAFF
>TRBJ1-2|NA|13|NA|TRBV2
TGTGCCAGCAGTGGAGGGATCCCCTATGGCTACACCTTC
CASSGGIPYGYTF
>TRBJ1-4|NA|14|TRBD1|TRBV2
TGTGCCAGCAGTGTTGGGACAGGGCTCGGAAAACTGTTTTTT
CASSVGTGLGKLFF
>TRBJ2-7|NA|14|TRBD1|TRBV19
TGTGCCAGTAGTATCGGGACAGGCACCTACGAGCAGTACTTC
CASSIGTGTYEQYF
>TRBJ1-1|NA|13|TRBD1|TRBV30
TGTGCCTGGAGTACAGACAGGGGGCGGGGAGCTTTCTTT
CAWSTDRGRGAFF
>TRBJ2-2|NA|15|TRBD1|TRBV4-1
TGCGCCAGCAGCCTACGGACAGGGAACACCGGGGAGCTGTTTTTT
CASSLRTGNTGELFF
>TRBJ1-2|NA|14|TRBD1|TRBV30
TGTGCCTGGAGCGAGGGACAGGGGGCCGGTGGCTACACCTTC
CAWSEGQGAGGYTF
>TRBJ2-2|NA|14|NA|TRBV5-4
TGTGCCAGCAGCCCCCAGGGGATAACCGGGGAGCTGTTTTTT
CASSPQGITGELFF
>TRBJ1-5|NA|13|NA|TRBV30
TGTGCCTGGAGTCACCGAACAAGTCAGCCCCAGCATTTT
CAWSHRTSQPQHF
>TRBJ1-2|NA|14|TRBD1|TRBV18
TGTGCCAGCTCACCAGGGACAGACTTCTATGGCTACACCTTC
CASSPGTDFYGYTF
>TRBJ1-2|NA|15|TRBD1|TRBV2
TGTGCCAGCAGTGAAAGGCCAGGGGGTATATATGGCTACACCTTC
CASSERPGGIYGYTF
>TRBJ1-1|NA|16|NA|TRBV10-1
TGCGCCACTTCCAGGGTTTCCGTGGTTTTGAACACTGAAGCTTTCTTT
CATSRVSVVLNTEAFF
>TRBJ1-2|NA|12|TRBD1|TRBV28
TGTGCCAGCAGGGTACAGGGGAGTGGCTACACCTTC
CASRVQGSGYTF
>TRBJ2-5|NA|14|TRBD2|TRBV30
TGTGCCTGGGGTAGCGGGGGGGCCGGAGAGACCCAGTACTTC
CAWGSGGAGETQYF
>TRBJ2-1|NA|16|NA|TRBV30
TGTGCCTGGAGTGCCCTAGAGGCGAATAACTACAATGAGCAGTTCTTC
CAWSALEANNYNEQFF
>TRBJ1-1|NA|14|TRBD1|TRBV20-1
TGCAGTGCTAGTACGACAGGGGCGGGTGGGGAAGCTTTCTTT
CSASTTGAGGEAFF
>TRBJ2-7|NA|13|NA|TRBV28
TGTGCCAGCAACCGGCGGGCCTCCTACGAGCAGTACTTC
CASNRRASYEQYF
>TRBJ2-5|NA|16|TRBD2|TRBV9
TGTGCCAGCAGCCTCCGGGGGCGGGGGGCCGTCGAGACCCAGTACTTC
CASSLRGRGAVETQYF
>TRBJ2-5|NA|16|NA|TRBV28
TGTGCCAGCAGTTTCCAGCGGGTTGGAAGACGAGAGACCCAGTACTTC
CASSFQRVGRRETQYF
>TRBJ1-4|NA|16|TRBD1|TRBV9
TGTGCCAGCAGCGTAGAGGTGACAGGGCCGAATGAAAAACTGTTTTTT
CASSVEVTGPNEKLFF
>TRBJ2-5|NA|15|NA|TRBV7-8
TGTGCCAGCAGCCCGCTAGGCTCTAGGGGGGAGACCCAGTACTTC
CASSPLGSRGETQYF